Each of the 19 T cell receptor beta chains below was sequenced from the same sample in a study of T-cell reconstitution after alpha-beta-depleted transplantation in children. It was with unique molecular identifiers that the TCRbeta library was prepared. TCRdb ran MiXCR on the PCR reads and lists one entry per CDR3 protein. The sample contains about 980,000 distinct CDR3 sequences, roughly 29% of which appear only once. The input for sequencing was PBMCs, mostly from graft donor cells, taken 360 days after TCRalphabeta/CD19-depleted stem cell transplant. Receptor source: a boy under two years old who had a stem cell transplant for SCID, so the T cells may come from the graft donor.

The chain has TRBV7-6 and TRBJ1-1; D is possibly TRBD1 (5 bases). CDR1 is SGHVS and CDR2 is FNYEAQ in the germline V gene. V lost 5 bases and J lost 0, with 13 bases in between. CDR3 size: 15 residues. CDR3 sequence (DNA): TGTGCCAGCAGCCCCTTGGGGGGATTGAACACTGAAGCTTTCTTT. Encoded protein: CASSPLGGLNTEAFF.

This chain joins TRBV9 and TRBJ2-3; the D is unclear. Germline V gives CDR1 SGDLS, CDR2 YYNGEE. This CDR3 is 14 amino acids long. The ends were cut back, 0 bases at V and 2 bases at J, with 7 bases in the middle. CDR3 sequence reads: CASSVASDTDTQYF. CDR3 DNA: TGTGCCAGCAGCGTAGCCTCTGACACAGATACGCAGTATTTT.

CDR3: CASSEVALDLSYEQYF. As DNA, the CDR3 is TGTGCCAGCAGTGAAGTGGCCCTGGACCTATCCTACGAGCAGTACTTC. The chain employs TRBV2 and TRBJ2-7, with D unresolved. Germline V gene sequence: CDR1 SNHLY, CDR2 FYNNEI. The V end lost 1 base, the J end lost 1 base, and 14 bases lay between the germline ends. This CDR3 region has 16 residues.

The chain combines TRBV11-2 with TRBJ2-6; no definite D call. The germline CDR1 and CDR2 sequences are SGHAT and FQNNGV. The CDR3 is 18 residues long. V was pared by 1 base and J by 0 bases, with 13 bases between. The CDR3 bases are TGTGCCAGCAGCTTAGTAGGGTGGGGAAGCTCTGGGGCCAACGTCCTGACTTTC. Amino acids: CASSLVGWGSSGANVLTF.

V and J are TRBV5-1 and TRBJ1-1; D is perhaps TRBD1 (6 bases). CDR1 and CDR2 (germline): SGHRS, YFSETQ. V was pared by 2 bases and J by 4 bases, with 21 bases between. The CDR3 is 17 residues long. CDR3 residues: CASSFRIFGDIGTEAFF. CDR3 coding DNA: TGCGCCAGCAGCTTTAGGATTTTCGGGGACATTGGCACTGAAGCTTTCTTT.

CDR3 protein: CASTLTGGQETQYF. The DNA for the CDR3 is TGTGCCAGCACCTTGACGGGGGGCCAAGAGACCCAGTACTTC. The chain links TRBV18 to TRBJ2-5; 7 bases fit TRBD2. The germline V gene has CDR1 KGHSH and CDR2 LQKENI. Trimming took 8 bases from V and 1 from J; bases not matched to a gene: 7. The CDR3 is 14 residues long.

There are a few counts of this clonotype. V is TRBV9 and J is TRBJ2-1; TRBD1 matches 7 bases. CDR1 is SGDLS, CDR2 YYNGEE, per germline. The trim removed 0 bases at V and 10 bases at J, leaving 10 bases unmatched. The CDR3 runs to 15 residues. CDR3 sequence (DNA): TGTGCCAGCAGCGTAGAGGCAGGGGGTCTTTGGGAGCAGTTCTTC. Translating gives CASSVEAGGLWEQFF.

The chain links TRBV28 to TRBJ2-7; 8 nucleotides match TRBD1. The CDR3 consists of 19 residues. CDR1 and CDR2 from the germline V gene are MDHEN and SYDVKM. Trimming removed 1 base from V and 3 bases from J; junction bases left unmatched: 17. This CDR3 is CASSLFYLGTGLSRYEQYF. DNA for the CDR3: TGTGCCAGCAGTTTATTCTACCTCGGGACAGGACTTTCCCGCTACGAGCAGTACTTC.

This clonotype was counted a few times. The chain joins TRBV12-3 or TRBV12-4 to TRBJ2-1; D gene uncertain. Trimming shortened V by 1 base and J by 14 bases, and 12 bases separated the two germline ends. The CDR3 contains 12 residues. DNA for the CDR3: TGTGCCAGCAGTTTAGGAGCCAATCGGGAGTTCTTC. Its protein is CASSLGANREFF.

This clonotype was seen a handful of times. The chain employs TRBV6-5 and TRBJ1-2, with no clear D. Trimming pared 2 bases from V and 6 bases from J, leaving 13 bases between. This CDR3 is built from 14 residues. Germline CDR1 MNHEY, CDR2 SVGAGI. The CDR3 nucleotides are TGTGCCAGCAGTTACCTCGGGGAGGGAAATGGCTACACCTTC. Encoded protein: CASSYLGEGNGYTF.

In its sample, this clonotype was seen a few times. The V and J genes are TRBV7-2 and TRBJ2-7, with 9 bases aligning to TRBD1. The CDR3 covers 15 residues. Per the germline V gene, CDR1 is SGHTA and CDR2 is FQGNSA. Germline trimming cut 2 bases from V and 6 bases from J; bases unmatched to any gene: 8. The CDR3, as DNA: TGTGCCAGCAGCTTATTGGACAGGGGTCAGAGCGAGCAGTACTTC. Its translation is CASSLLDRGQSEQYF.

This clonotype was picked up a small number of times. The CDR3 sequence: CASSLLPGQELSGANVLTF. CDR3 DNA sequence: TGCGCCAGCAGCCTCCTACCGGGACAGGAACTCTCTGGGGCCAACGTCCTGACTTTC. The gene calls are TRBV5-1 and TRBJ2-6; 8 bases line up with TRBD1. V lost 4 bases to trimming and J lost 0 bases; unmatched junction nucleotides: 12. The CDR3 runs 19 residues. Germline assignment: CDR1 SGHRS and CDR2 YFSETQ. Full variable domain (outside the CDR3, taken from reference TRBV5-1 and TRBJ2-6): KAGVTQTPRYLIKTRGQQVTLSCSPISGHRSVSWYQQTPGQGLQFLFEYFSETQRNKGNFPGRFSGRQFSNSRSEMNVSTLELGDSALYLCASSLLPGQELSGANVLTFGAGSRLTVL.

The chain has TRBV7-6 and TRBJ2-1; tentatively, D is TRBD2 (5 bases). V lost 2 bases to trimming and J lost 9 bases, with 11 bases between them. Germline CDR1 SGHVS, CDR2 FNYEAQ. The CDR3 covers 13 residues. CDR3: CASSLSSRAEQFF. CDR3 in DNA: TGTGCCAGCAGCTTATCATCGCGGGCTGAGCAGTTCTTC.

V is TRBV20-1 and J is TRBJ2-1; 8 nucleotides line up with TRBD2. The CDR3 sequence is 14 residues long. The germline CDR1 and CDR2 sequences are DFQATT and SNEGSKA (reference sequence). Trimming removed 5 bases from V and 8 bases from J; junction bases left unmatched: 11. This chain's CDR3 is CSAAGGGLWDEQFF. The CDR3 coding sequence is TGCAGTGCTGCGGGGGGCGGGTTATGGGATGAGCAGTTCTTC.

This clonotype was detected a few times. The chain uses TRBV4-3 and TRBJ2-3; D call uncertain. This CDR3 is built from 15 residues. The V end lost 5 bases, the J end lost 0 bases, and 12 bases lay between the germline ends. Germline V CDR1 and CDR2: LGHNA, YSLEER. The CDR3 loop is CASSNTPISTDTQYF. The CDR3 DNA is TGCGCCAGCAGCAACACGCCCATTAGCACAGATACGCAGTATTTT.

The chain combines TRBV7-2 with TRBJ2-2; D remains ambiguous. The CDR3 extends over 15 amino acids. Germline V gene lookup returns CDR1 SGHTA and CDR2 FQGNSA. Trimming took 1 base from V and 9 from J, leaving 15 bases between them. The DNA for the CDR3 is TGTGCCAGCAGCTTAGAATCCAGCTGGGGAAGGGAGCTGTTTTTT. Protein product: CASSLESSWGRELFF.

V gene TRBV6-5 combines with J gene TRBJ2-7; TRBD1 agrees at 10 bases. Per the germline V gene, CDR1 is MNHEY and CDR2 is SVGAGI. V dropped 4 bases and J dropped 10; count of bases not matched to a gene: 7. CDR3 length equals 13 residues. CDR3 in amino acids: CASSSEDRGVQYF. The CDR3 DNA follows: TGTGCCAGCAGTTCCGAGGACAGGGGGGTACAGTACTTC.

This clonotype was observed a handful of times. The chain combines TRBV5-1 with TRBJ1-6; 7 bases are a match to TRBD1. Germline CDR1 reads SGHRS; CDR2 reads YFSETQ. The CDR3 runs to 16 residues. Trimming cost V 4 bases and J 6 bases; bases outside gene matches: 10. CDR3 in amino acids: CASSPRDRLTNSPLHF. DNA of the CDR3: TGCGCCAGCAGCCCCCGGGACAGACTTACTAATTCACCCCTCCACTTT.

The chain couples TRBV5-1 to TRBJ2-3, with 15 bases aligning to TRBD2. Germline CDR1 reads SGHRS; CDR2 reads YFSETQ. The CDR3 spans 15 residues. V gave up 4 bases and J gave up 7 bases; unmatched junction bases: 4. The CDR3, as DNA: TGCGCCAGCAGCATGGGACTAGCGGGGGGATATACGCAGTATTTT. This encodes CASSMGLAGGYTQYF. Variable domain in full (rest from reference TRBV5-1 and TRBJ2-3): KAGVTQTPRYLIKTRGQQVTLSCSPISGHRSVSWYQQTPGQGLQFLFEYFSETQRNKGNFPGRFSGRQFSNSRSEMNVSTLELGDSALYLCASSMGLAGGYTQYFGPGTRLTVL.